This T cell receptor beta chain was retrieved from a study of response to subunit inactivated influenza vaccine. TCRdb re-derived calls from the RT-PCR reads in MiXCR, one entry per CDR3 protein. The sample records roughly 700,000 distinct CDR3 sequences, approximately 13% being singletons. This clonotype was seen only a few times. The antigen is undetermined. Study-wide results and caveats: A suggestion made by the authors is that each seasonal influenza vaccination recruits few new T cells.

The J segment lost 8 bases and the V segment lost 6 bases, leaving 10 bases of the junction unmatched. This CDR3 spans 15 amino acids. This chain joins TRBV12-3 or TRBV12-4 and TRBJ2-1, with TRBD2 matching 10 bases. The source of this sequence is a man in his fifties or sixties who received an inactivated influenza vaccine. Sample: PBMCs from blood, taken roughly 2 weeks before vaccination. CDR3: CASRVTEREGHEQFF. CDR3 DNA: TGTGCCAGCAGAGTCACTGAGCGGGAGGGCCATGAGCAGTTCTTC.